The clone carrying this T cell receptor (beta chain) was counted ten times or more. As yet, its antigen is unknown. This sample is drawn from a study of regulatory T cells in long-lasting Graves disease. Study as a whole: The definition of persistent Graves' disease was over 5 years of antithyroid drugs with positive TSH receptor antibodies.

Study-wide findings and caveats: Persistent disease was characterized by preferential usage of TRBV28, TRBJ1-2 and TRBJ2-5.

Germline V CDR1 and CDR2: MDHEN, SYDVKM. This CDR3 is 13 amino acids long. Deletions cut 5 bases from V and 5 bases from J, with 13 bases between. Time point defined: persistent/refractory GD, antithyroid drugs over 5 years with positive TRAb. Extracted RNA from PBMCs served as the source of the TCR library. Library construction for TCR beta used iRepertoire HTBI primers and Arm-PCR of CDR3 regions. TCRdb used MiXCR to reprocess the multiplex PCR reads, holding one entry per CDR3 protein. The sample yields some 300,000 distinct CDR3 sequences, 22% seen once. This clonotype originated in a female donor with Graves disease. The chain uses TRBV28 and TRBJ2-7; D might be TRBD2 (5 bases). The sequencing here drew on peripheral blood mononuclear cells (PBMCs), taken when the disease was refractory, from a patient treated with antithyroid drugs. The DNA for the CDR3 is TGTGCCAGCAGTCCACCGGCGCGGGACGAGCAGTACTTC. It is translated as CASSPPARDEQYF.